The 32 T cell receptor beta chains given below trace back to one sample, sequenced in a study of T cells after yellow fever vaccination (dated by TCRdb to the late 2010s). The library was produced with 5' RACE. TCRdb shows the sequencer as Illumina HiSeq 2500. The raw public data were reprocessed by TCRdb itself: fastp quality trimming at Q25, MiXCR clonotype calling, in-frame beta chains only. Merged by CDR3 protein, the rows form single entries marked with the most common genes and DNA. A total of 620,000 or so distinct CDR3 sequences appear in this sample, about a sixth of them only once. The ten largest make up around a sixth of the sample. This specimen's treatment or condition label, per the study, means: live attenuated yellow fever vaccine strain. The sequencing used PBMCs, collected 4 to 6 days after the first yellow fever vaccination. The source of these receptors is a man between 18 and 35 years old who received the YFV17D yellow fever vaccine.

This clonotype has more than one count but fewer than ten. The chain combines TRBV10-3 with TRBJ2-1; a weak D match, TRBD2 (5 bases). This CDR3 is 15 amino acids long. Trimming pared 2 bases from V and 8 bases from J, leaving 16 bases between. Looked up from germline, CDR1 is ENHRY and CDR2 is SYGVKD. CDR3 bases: TGTGCCATCAGTGAGCCCAGAGGGTTTAGTGATGAGCAGTTCTTC. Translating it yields CAISEPRGFSDEQFF.

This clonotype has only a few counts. The CDR3: CASSLTPIPFTGDDSPLHF. The CDR3 bases are TGTGCCAGCAGCTTAACTCCAATTCCCTTTACAGGGGATGACTCACCCCTCCACTTT. The chain has TRBV7-3 and TRBJ1-6; 7 bases are shared with TRBD1. Germline CDR1 and CDR2: SGHTA and FQGTGA. Trimming took 0 bases from V and 10 from J; bases not matched to a gene: 18. This CDR3 has 19 amino acids.

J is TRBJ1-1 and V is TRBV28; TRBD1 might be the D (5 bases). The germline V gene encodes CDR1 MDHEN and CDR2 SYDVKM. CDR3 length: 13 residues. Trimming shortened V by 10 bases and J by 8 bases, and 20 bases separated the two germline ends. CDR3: CAILSGEWVEAFF. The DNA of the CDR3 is TGTGCCATCCTCTCGGGGGAATGGGTCGAAGCTTTCTTT.

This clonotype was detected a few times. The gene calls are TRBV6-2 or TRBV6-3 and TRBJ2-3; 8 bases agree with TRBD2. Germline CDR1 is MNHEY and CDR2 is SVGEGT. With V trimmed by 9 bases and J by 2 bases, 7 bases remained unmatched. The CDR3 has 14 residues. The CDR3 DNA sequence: TGTGCCAGTCAGCGGGGGACTTACACAGATACGCAGTATTTT. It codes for CASQRGTYTDTQYF.

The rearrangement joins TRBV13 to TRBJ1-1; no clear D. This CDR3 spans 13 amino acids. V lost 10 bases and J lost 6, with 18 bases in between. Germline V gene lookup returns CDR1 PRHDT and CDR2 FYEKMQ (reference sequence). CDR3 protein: CATKLGSLAEAFF. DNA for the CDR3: TGTGCCACCAAGTTAGGGAGTCTCGCTGAAGCTTTCTTT.

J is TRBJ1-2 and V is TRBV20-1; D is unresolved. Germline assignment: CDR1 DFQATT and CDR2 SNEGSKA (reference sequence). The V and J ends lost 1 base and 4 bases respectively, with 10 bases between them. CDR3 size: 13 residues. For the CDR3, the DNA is TGCAGTGCTAGAGGAAGAGAGGCCTATGGCTACACCTTC. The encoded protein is CSARGREAYGYTF.

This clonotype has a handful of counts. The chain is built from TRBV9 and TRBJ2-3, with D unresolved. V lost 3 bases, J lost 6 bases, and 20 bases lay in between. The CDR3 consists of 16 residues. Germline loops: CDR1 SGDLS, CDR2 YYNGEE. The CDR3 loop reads CASSAQPLIGRDTQYF. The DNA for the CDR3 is TGTGCCAGCAGCGCCCAGCCCCTCATTGGGCGGGATACGCAGTATTTT.

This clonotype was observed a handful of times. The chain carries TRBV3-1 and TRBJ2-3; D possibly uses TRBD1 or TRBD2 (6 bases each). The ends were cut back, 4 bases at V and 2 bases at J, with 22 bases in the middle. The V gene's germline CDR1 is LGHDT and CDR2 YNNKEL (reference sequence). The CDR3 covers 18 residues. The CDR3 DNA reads TGTGCCAGCAGCCCGTCGAGAAGGGGGGTGACCCCCACAGATACGCAGTATTTT. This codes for CASSPSRRGVTPTDTQYF.

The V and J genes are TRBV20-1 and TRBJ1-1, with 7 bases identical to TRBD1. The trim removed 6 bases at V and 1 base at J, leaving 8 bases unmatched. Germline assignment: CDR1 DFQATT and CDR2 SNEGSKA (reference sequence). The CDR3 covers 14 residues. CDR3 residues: CSAYRGGGNTEAFF. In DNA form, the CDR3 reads TGCAGTGCCTACAGGGGAGGCGGGAACACTGAAGCTTTCTTT.

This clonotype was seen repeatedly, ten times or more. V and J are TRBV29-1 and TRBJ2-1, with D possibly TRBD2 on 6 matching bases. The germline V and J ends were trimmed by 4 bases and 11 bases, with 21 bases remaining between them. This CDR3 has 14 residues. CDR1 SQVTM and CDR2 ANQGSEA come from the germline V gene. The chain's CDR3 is CSVGRATGPLKQFF. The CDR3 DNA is TGCAGCGTTGGGAGGGCCACTGGCCCCCTCAAGCAGTTCTTC.

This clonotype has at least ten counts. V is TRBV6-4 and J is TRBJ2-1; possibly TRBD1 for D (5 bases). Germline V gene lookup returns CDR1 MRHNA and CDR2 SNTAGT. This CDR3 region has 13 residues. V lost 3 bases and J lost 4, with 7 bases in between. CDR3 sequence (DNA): TGTGCCAGCAGTGAAGGGGAATACAATGAGCAGTTCTTC. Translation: CASSEGEYNEQFF.

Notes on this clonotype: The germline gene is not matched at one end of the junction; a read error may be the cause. CDR3 in amino acids: CASSLLPFGLQESQYF. The CDR3 DNA follows: TGTGCCAGCAGCTTGCTCCCTTTCGGCCTTCAAGAGTCCCAGTACTTC. V gene TRBV7-9 combines with J gene TRBJ2-5; unclear D gene. Per the germline V gene, CDR1 is SEHNR and CDR2 is FQNEAQ (reference sequence). The CDR3 is 16 amino acids. Complete variable domain (other parts from reference TRBV7-9 and TRBJ2-5): DTGVSQNPRHKITKRGQNVTFRCDPISEHNRLYWYRQTLGQGPEFLTYFQNEAQLEKSRLLSDRFSAERPKGSFSTLEIQRTEQGDSAMYLCASSLLPFGLQESQYFGPGTRLLVL.

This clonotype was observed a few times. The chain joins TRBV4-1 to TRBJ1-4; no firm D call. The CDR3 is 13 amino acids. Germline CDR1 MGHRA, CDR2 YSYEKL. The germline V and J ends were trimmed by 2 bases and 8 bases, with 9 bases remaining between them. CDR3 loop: CASSQLGLEKLFF. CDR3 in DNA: TGCGCCAGCAGCCAACTTGGGTTGGAAAAACTGTTTTTT.

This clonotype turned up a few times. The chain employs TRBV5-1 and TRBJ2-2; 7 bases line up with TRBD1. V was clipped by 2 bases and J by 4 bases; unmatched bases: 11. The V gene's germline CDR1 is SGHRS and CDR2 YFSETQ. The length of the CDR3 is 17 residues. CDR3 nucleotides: TGCGCCAGCAGCTTCTCCTTTGGCGCAGGGGGCACCGGGGAGCTGTTTTTT. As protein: CASSFSFGAGGTGELFF.

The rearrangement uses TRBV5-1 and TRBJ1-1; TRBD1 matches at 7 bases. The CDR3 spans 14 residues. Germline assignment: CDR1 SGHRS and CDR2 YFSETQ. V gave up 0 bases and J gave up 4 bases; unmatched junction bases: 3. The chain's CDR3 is CASSLEGAATEAFF. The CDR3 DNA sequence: TGCGCCAGCAGCTTGGAGGGGGCCGCCACTGAAGCTTTCTTT.

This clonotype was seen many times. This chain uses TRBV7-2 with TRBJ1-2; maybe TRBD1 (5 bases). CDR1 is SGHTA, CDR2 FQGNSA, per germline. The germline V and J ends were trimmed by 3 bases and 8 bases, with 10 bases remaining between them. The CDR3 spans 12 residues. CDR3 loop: CASSLYGDGYTF. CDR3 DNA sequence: TGTGCCAGCAGCTTGTACGGGGACGGCTACACCTTC.

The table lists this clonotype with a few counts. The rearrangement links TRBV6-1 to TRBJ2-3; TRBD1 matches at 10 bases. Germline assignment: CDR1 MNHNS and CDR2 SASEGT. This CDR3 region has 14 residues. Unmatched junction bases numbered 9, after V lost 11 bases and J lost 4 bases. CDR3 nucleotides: TGTGCCTGTAAAAGACAGGGGGCTCCAGATACGCAGTATTTT. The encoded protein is CACKRQGAPDTQYF.

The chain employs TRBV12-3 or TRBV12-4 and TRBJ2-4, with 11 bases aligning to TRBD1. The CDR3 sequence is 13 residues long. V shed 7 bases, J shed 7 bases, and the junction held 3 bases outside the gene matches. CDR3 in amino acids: CASTGDRGNIQYF. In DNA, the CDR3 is TGTGCCAGCACCGGGGACAGGGGGAACATTCAGTACTTC.

The DNA for the CDR3 is TGTGCCACCAGCCTACAATATTCACCCCTCCACTTT. Its protein is CATSLQYSPLHF. This chain links TRBV15 with TRBJ1-6; D is uncertain. This CDR3 spans 12 amino acids. Looked up from germline, CDR1 is LNHNV and CDR2 is YYDKDF (reference sequence). Trimming left V 5 bases short and J 8 bases short, with 7 bases between.

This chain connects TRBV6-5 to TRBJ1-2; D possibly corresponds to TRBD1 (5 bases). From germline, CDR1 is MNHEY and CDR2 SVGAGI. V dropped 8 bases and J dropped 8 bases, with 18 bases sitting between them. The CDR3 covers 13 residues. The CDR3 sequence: CASSTGTLWGYTF. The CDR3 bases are TGTGCCAGCTCTACCGGGACGCTTTGGGGCTACACCTTC.

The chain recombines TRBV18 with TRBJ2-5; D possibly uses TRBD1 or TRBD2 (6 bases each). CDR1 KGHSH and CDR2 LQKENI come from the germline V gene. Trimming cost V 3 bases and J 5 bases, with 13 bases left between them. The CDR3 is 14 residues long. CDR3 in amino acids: CASSPPGAPETQYF. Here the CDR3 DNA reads TGTGCCAGCTCACCCCCGGGGGCCCCGGAGACCCAGTACTTC.

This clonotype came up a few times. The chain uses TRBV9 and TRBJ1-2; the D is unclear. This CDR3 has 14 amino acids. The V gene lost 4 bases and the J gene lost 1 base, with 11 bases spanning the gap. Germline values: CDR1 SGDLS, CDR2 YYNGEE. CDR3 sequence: CASSPATRNYGYTF. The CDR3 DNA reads TGTGCCAGCAGCCCCGCGACCCGTAACTATGGCTACACCTTC.

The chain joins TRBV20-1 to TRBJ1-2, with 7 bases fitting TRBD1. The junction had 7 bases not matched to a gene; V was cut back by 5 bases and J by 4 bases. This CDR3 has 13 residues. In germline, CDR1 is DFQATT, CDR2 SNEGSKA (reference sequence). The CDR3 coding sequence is TGCAGTGCTCGTACAGGGGATAGCTATGGCTACACCTTC. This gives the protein CSARTGDSYGYTF.

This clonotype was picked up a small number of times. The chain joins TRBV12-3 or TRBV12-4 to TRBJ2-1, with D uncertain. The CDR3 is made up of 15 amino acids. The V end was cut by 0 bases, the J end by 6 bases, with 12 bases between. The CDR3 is CASSLALGFLNEQFF. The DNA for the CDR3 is TGTGCCAGCAGTTTAGCGCTTGGATTCCTCAATGAGCAGTTCTTC.

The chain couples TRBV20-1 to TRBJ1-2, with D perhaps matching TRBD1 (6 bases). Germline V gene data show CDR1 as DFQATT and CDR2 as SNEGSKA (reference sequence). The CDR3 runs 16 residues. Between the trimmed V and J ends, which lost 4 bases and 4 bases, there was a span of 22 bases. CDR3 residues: CSATPRQAVLVYGYTF. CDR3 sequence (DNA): TGCAGTGCTACCCCCAGACAGGCCGTCCTCGTCTATGGCTACACCTTC.

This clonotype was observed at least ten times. The CDR3 bases are TGCGCCAGCAGCCGTGACCAGGTTGGGACCGGGGAGCTGTTTTTT. Amino acids: CASSRDQVGTGELFF. This chain links TRBV5-1 with TRBJ2-2, with D unresolved. Germline-derived CDR1 and CDR2 are SGHRS and YFSETQ. The CDR3 loop spans 15 amino acids. Trimming cost V 4 bases and J 5 bases, with 15 bases left between them.

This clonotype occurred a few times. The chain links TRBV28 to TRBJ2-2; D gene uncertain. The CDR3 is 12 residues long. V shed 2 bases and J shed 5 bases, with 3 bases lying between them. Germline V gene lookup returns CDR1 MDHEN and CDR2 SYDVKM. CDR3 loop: CASSLQTGELFF. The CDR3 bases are TGTGCCAGCAGTTTACAAACCGGGGAGCTGTTTTTT.

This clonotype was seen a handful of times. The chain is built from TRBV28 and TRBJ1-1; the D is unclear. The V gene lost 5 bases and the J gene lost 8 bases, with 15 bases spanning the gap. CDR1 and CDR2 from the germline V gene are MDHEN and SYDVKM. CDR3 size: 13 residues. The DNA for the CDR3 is TGTGCCAGCAGTCTAGGGAGGGTTTCCGAAGCTTTCTTT. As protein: CASSLGRVSEAFF.

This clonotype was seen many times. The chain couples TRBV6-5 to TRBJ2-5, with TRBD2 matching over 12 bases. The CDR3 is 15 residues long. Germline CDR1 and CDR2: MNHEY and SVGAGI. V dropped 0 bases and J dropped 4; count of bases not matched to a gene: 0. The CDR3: CASSYSTSGGETQYF. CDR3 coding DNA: TGTGCCAGCAGTTACTCGACTAGCGGGGGAGAGACCCAGTACTTC.

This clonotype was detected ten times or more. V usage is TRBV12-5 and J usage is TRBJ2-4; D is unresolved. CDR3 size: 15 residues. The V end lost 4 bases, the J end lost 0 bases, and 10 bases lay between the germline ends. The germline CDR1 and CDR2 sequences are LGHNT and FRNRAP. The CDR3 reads CASGSPTLAKNIQYF. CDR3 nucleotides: TGTGCTAGTGGTTCCCCTACCCTAGCCAAAAACATTCAGTACTTC.

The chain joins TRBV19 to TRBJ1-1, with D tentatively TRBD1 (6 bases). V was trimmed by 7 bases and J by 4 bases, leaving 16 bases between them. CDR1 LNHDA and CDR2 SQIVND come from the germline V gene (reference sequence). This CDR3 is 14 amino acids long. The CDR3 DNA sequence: TGTGCCAGTAATTCAAGAGGGGGAATCACTGAAGCTTTCTTT. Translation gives CASNSRGGITEAFF.

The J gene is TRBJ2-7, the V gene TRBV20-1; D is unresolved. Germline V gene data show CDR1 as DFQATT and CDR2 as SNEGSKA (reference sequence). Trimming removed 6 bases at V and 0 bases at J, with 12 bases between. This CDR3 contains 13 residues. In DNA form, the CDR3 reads TGCAGTGCCCCGTCCCTTGGCTCCTACGAGCAGTACTTC. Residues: CSAPSLGSYEQYF.